These T cell receptor beta chains were read from a single sample in a study of beta chain features in type 1 diabetes. TCRdb keeps only in-frame clones here, not all; method: immunoSEQ multiplex PCR. The profile shows about 360,000 clones, about 12% of them singletons. The sequenced sample consisted of naive CD4+ T cells from blood. All receptors come from a man between 18 and 35 years old in good health. The CDR3 runs from the conserved cysteine through the conserved F or W. The order of the fields is J gene, clone size, D gene, V gene, CDR3 DNA, CDR3 protein. A D gene is named only where the DNA matches it firmly. Clone size is not always given. Where it is, it says once, few, many or a class for expanded clones.

J: TRBJ2-2
size: NA
D: TRBD2
V: TRBV7-3
DNA: TGTGCCAGCAGTCCGGGACTAGCAGGCGGGGAGCTGTTTTTT
CDR3: CASSPGLAGGELFF

J: TRBJ1-4
size: once
D: NA
V: TRBV6-5
DNA: TGTGCCAGCAGTTACCGCAGGGCTAATGAAAAACTGTTTTTT
CDR3: CASSYRRANEKLFF

J: TRBJ2-7
size: NA
D: TRBD2
V: TRBV30
DNA: TGTGCCTGGAGCCGACTAGCGGGGTACTACGAGCAGTACTTC
CDR3: CAWSRLAGYYEQYF

J: TRBJ1-1
size: few
D: NA
V: TRBV2
DNA: TGTGCCAGCAGGCGCGGACAATACACTGAAGCTTTCTTT
CDR3: CASRRGQYTEAFF

J: TRBJ1-5
size: few
D: NA
V: TRBV6-6
DNA: TGTGCCAGCAGTGATTTGTTAAGGTGGGCGCGGCATTTT
CDR3: CASSDLLRWARHF

J: TRBJ2-5
size: NA
D: NA
V: TRBV19
DNA: TGTGCCAGTAGTATTAGACAGTCGGGAGAGACCCAGTACTTC
CDR3: CASSIRQSGETQYF

J: TRBJ1-2
size: few
D: NA
V: TRBV30
DNA: TGTGCCTGGCTAGACAGAGCCGCAAACTATGGCTACACCTTC
CDR3: CAWLDRAANYGYTF

J: TRBJ2-1
size: NA
D: NA
V: TRBV21-1
DNA: TGTGCCAGCAGCAAAGCTTTGGGACTAGCGGGAGGCCCCATGGCTGGTGAGCAGTTCTTC
CDR3: CASSKALGLAGGPMAGEQFF

J: TRBJ2-7
size: few
D: NA
V: TRBV29-1
DNA: TGCAGCGTTCGGGGCGGGGTGGGTCAGTACGAGCAGTACTTC
CDR3: CSVRGGVGQYEQYF

J: TRBJ1-3
size: NA
D: TRBD1
V: TRBV30
DNA: TGTGCCTGGAGTCCGACAGGGGTCTCTGGAAACACCATATATTTT
CDR3: CAWSPTGVSGNTIYF

J: TRBJ2-7
size: NA
D: TRBD1
V: TRBV4-2
DNA: TGTGCCAGCAGTTCAGACAGGGACATAGGATACGAGCAGTACTTC
CDR3: CASSSDRDIGYEQYF

J: TRBJ2-3
size: NA
D: NA
V: TRBV7-2
DNA: TGTGCCAGCAGTGAAGGAGGGTTTAGCACAGATACGCAGTATTTT
CDR3: CASSEGGFSTDTQYF

J: TRBJ1-2
size: NA
D: NA
V: TRBV19
DNA: TGTGCCAGTAGTATGCGGGGGAACTATGGCTACACCTTC
CDR3: CASSMRGNYGYTF

J: TRBJ2-7
size: few
D: TRBD1
V: TRBV6-5
DNA: TGTGCCAGCAGTTTTTCGACAGGGGACTCCTACGAGCAGTACTTC
CDR3: CASSFSTGDSYEQYF

J: TRBJ2-7
size: few
D: NA
V: TRBV6-5
DNA: TGTGCCAGCAGGCGGACAGTCTCCTACGAGCAGTACTTC
CDR3: CASRRTVSYEQYF

J: TRBJ2-6
size: NA
D: NA
V: TRBV5-6
DNA: TGTGCCAGCAGCTTTAGTCCGAGCTCTGGGGCCAACGTCCTGACTTTC
CDR3: CASSFSPSSGANVLTF

J: TRBJ1-1
size: NA
D: NA
V: TRBV7-2
DNA: TGTGCCAGCAGCTTAATTGAGGGAGGGACTGAAGCTTTCTTT
CDR3: CASSLIEGGTEAFF

J: TRBJ1-5
size: few
D: TRBD1
V: TRBV5-1
DNA: TGCGCCAGCAGCCTAACCGGGACAGAAAATCAGCCCCAGCATTTT
CDR3: CASSLTGTENQPQHF

J: TRBJ1-2
size: NA
D: NA
V: TRBV7-9
DNA: TGTGCCAGCAGCTTATTAGAGGCGGAGGGTGCAGGCACCTTC
CDR3: CASSLLEAEGAGTF

J: TRBJ1-3
size: NA
D: NA
V: TRBV5-1
DNA: TGCGCCAGCAGCTTGGCGGGGACTGGAAACACCATATATTTT
CDR3: CASSLAGTGNTIYF

J: TRBJ2-1
size: NA
D: TRBD1
V: TRBV7-3
DNA: TGTGCCAGCAGCTCTTCGACAGGGTACAATGAGCAGTTCTTC
CDR3: CASSSSTGYNEQFF

J: TRBJ2-7
size: NA
D: TRBD2
V: TRBV4-2
DNA: TGTGCCAGCAGCCCGGGACTAGCGGACCCCTACGAGCAGTACTTC
CDR3: CASSPGLADPYEQYF

J: TRBJ2-7
size: few
D: TRBD2
V: TRBV2
DNA: TGTGCCAGCAGTGTTACTAGCGGGGGGGCCTACGAGCAGTACTTC
CDR3: CASSVTSGGAYEQYF

J: TRBJ1-2
size: NA
D: TRBD1
V: TRBV27
DNA: TGTGCCAGCAGTTTCAACAGGGGGGTGATCGCTGGCTACACCTTC
CDR3: CASSFNRGVIAGYTF

J: TRBJ2-1
size: few
D: NA
V: TRBV5-6
DNA: TGTGCCAGCAGCCATTGGCCCCCTCGGGATGAGCAGTTCTTC
CDR3: CASSHWPPRDEQFF

J: TRBJ2-3
size: few
D: TRBD2
V: TRBV5-1
DNA: TGCGCCAGCGGATTCGGGACTAGCGGTACAGATACGCAGTATTTT
CDR3: CASGFGTSGTDTQYF